This T cell receptor (beta chain) was captured by sequencing in a study of blood T cell repertoires in COVID-19. Turning to the study itself: The United States, Italy and Spain supplied acute and convalescent COVID-19 samples. In each case, the material was cDNA or gDNA derived from T cells, B-cell-depleted T cells, or PBMCs.

In the original processing: The authors estimated nucleated cell counts from reference gene primer amplification. Assay used: immunoSEQ multiplex PCR; TCRdb lists only in-frame clones, some missing. That table gives V, J and clone size, and the DNA gave D and trimming. The data hold a few hundred thousand clones, with more than 70% observed a single time. CDR3 length: 14 amino acids. The germline CDR1 and CDR2 sequences are PRHDT and FYEKMQ (reference sequence). V was shortened by 3 bases and J by 0 bases, with 6 bases between the two germline ends. The sample consisted of peripheral blood. This sequence was found in a young woman with acute or convalescent COVID-19. The chain is built from TRBV13 and TRBJ2-1; D remains unclear. Written as DNA, the CDR3 is TGTGCCAGCAGCTTGCAGGACTCCTACAATGAGCAGTTCTTC. Protein sequence: CASSLQDSYNEQFF. The full variable domain, completed using reference TRBV13 and TRBJ2-1, is AAGVIQSPRHLIKEKRETATLKCYPIPRHDTVYWYQQGPGQDPQFLISFYEKMQSDKGSIPDRFSAQQFSDYHSELNMSSLELGDSALYFCASSLQDSYNEQFFGPGTRLTVL.